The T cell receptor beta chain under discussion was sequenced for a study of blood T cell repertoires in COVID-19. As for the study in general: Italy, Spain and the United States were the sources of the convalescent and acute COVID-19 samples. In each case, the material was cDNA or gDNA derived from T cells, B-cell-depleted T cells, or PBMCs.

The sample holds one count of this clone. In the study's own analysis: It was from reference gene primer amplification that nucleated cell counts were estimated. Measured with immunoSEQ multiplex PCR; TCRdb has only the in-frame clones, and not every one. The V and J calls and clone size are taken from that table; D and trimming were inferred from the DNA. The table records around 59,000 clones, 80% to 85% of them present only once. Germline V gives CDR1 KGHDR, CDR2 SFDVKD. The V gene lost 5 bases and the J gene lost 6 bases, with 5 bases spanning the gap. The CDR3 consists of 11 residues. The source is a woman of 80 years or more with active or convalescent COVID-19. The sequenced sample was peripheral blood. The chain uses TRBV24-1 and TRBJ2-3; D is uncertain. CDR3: CATSVSDTQYF. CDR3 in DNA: TGTGCCACCAGTGTGTCGGATACGCAGTATTTT.